These T cell receptor beta chains were read from a single sample in a study of shared clonotypes between healthy human individuals. The assay was immunoSEQ multiplex PCR, and TCRdb's table has in-frame clones only and misses some. Of about 2.5 million clones listed, just under 95% were seen once; the top ten hold around 0.4%. What was sequenced was naive CD4+ T cells from PBMCs. The origin of the receptors is a man aged 18-30 years in good health. Some clones in this sample may be carry-over from other donors' samples. The CDR3 runs from the conserved cysteine through the conserved F or W. Each record gives: D gene, J gene, V gene, clone size, CDR3 protein, CDR3 DNA. A D gene is named only where the DNA matches it firmly. The size field is filled for only some rows; it gives once, few, many or a size class.

NA TRBJ2-1 TRBV21-1 NA CASSPRSGEYNEQFF TGTGCCAGCAGCCCCAGAAGCGGGGAATACAATGAGCAGTTCTTC
TRBD1 TRBJ1-5 TRBV19 NA CASSITGVVGPQHF TGTGCCAGTAGTATCACAGGGGTAGTGGGGCCCCAGCATTTT
NA TRBJ2-5 TRBV5-1 NA CASSRGGTGTNRQETQYF TGCGCCAGCAGCCGAGGGGGGACCGGGACTAACCGCCAAGAGACCCAGTACTTC
NA TRBJ2-7 TRBV2 NA CASIRVRNEQYF TGTGCCAGCATCCGGGTCAGGAACGAGCAGTACTTC
NA TRBJ1-4 TRBV7-6 NA CASSASGITNEKLFF TGTGCCAGCAGCGCCTCAGGGATAACTAATGAAAAACTGTTTTTT
TRBD2 TRBJ2-3 TRBV7-3 once CASSLTGAGADTQYF TGTGCCAGCAGCTTAACGGGTGCGGGAGCAGATACGCAGTATTTT
NA TRBJ2-1 TRBV6-1 NA CASRTGGEYNEQFF TGTGCCAGCAGGACAGGTGGGGAGTACAATGAGCAGTTCTTC
TRBD2 TRBJ2-2 TRBV4-1 NA CASSQDTRLAGPGELFF TGCGCCAGCAGCCAAGATACTCGACTAGCGGGACCCGGGGAGCTGTTTTTT
NA TRBJ2-7 TRBV5-1 NA CASSLLSAVRNEQYF TGCGCCAGCAGCTTGCTGTCAGCGGTAAGGAACGAGCAGTACTTC
NA TRBJ2-7 TRBV5-1 NA CASSPRTGPYEQYF TGCGCCAGCAGCCCTCGGACGGGCCCCTACGAGCAGTACTTC
TRBD2 TRBJ2-1 TRBV6-6 NA CASSFLAGEQFF TGTGCCAGCAGTTTCCTAGCGGGGGAGCAGTTCTTC
NA TRBJ1-1 TRBV6-5 NA CASSYSAMNTEAFF TGTGCCAGCAGTTACTCAGCTATGAACACTGAAGCTTTCTTT
NA TRBJ2-2 TRBV19 NA CASSTTGIHTGELFF TGTGCCAGTAGTACGACGGGAATCCACACCGGGGAGCTGTTTTTT
NA TRBJ1-1 TRBV7-3 NA CASSLQGYTEAFF TGTGCCAGCAGCTTACAGGGCTACACTGAAGCTTTCTTT
NA TRBJ1-1 TRBV19 NA CASRPVGVNTEAFF TGTGCCAGTCGGCCGGTAGGGGTGAACACTGAAGCTTTCTTT
NA TRBJ2-5 TRBV21-1 NA CASSKGGRRRGETQYF TGTGCCAGCAGCAAAGGAGGGCGGAGGAGAGGGGAGACCCAGTACTTC
TRBD2 TRBJ2-2 TRBV13 NA CASSSFGLAEDTGELFF TGTGCCAGCAGCTCATTTGGACTAGCGGAAGACACCGGGGAGCTGTTTTTT
NA TRBJ2-1 TRBV7-9 once CASSSTRGYNEQFF TGTGCCAGCAGCTCCACCCGCGGCTACAATGAGCAGTTCTTC
NA TRBJ1-2 TRBV2 once CASSYRANYGYTF TGTGCCAGCAGTTACAGGGCGAACTATGGCTACACCTTC
NA TRBJ2-5 TRBV18 NA CASSLQGTVGGTQYF TGTGCCAGCTCACTACAAGGGACGGTTGGTGGGACCCAGTACTTC
TRBD1 TRBJ1-4 TRBV18 NA CASSPYGQGFNEKLFF TGTGCCAGCTCACCATACGGACAGGGCTTTAATGAAAAACTGTTTTTT
NA TRBJ1-2 TRBV6-4 once CASRPEAGDLYGYTF TGTGCCAGCCGCCCGGAGGCAGGTGACCTCTATGGCTACACCTTC
NA TRBJ2-3 TRBV11-2 NA CASSPAWATDTQYF TGTGCCAGCAGTCCCGCTTGGGCCACAGATACGCAGTATTTT
NA TRBJ1-1 TRBV6-5 NA CASSRAPGSTEAFF TGTGCCAGCAGCCGCGCCCCGGGGAGCACTGAAGCTTTCTTT
TRBD2 TRBJ2-1 TRBV9 NA CASSVGLAGHNEQFF TGTGCCAGCAGCGTAGGACTAGCGGGTCACAATGAGCAGTTCTTC
NA TRBJ2-1 TRBV11-2 NA CASRDRDNYNEQFF TGTGCCAGCAGAGACCGGGACAACTACAATGAGCAGTTCTTC
TRBD1 TRBJ2-2 TRBV18 NA CASSPQGQGNTGELFF TGTGCCAGCTCACCACAGGGACAGGGTAACACCGGGGAGCTGTTTTTT
NA TRBJ2-1 TRBV7-2 NA CASSLGYRGAYNEQFF TGTGCCAGCAGCTTAGGGTACAGAGGGGCCTACAATGAGCAGTTCTTC
TRBD2 TRBJ2-7 TRBV29-1 NA CSVGAGVREGEQYF TGCAGCGTCGGGGCCGGGGTAAGGGAGGGCGAGCAGTACTTC
TRBD1 TRBJ2-1 TRBV5-1 NA CASSDRGTGTYNEQFF TGCGCCAGCAGCGATCGCGGGACAGGGACCTACAATGAGCAGTTCTTC
TRBD1 TRBJ2-2 TRBV28 NA CASSSRDRGTGELFF TGTGCCAGCAGTAGCCGGGACAGGGGGACCGGGGAGCTGTTTTTT
NA TRBJ2-1 TRBV28 NA CASSLDLGGQFF TGTGCCAGCAGTCTCGACCTAGGGGGGCAGTTCTTC
TRBD2 TRBJ2-3 TRBV20-1 NA CSASRRELYF TGCAGTGCTAGTAGGCGGGAGCTGTATTTT
NA TRBJ2-1 TRBV18 once CASSPPHSSNEQFF TGTGCCAGCTCACCACCGCACAGCAGCAATGAGCAGTTCTTC
NA TRBJ1-2 TRBV5-1 NA CASSLPQLNYGYTF TGCGCCAGCAGCTTGCCGCAGCTTAACTATGGCTACACCTTC
NA TRBJ2-2 TRBV2 NA CASSLLVTGELFF TGTGCCAGCAGTCTACTAGTCACCGGGGAGCTGTTTTTT
TRBD2 TRBJ2-1 TRBV11-3 NA CASSRTSGYNEQFF TGTGCCAGCAGCCGGACTAGCGGGTACAATGAGCAGTTCTTC
TRBD2 TRBJ2-5 TRBV6-1 few CASNQRERGETQYF TGTGCCAGCAATCAGCGGGAGAGGGGGGAGACCCAGTACTTC
NA TRBJ2-6 TRBV5-6 NA CASSSRRGVTGSNVLTF TGTGCCAGCAGCTCCCGAAGGGGGGTAACTGGGTCCAACGTCCTGACTTTC
NA TRBJ1-2 TRBV19 NA CASSIAERNYGYTF TGTGCCAGTAGTATAGCTGAGAGAAACTATGGCTACACCTTC
TRBD1 TRBJ1-5 TRBV5-8 NA CASSLGRDRVKPQHF TGTGCCAGCAGCTTGGGTCGGGACAGGGTAAAGCCCCAGCATTTT
NA TRBJ1-6 TRBV21-1 once CASGRGSSPLHF TGTGCCAGCGGACGGGGAAGTTCACCCCTCCACTTT
NA TRBJ2-3 TRBV5-1 NA CASSLRSDTLGDTQYF TGTGCCAGCAGCTTGCGTAGTGACACCCTTGGGGATACGCAGTATTTT
TRBD2 TRBJ2-3 TRBV7-9 NA CASSLGLAGETDTQYF TGTGCCAGCAGCTTAGGACTAGCGGGAGAGACAGATACGCAGTATTTT
TRBD1 TRBJ1-1 TRBV18 NA CATGQGQGAMNTEAFF TGTGCCACAGGCCAGGGACAGGGGGCGATGAACACTGAAGCTTTCTTT
NA TRBJ2-5 TRBV14 NA CARGLGQQETQYF TGTGCCAGAGGGCTTGGGCAGCAAGAGACCCAGTACTTC